The T cell receptor (beta chain) described here comes from a study of blood T cell repertoires in COVID-19 (dated by TCRdb to about 2020). A note on the overall study: The collaborator samples originated in the United States, Italy and Spain and spanned the acute and convalescent phases of COVID-19. The material from the prospective study consisted of cDNA or gDNA derived from T cells, B-cell-depleted T cells, or PBMCs. Deeply sampled blood TCRbeta repertoires from subjects exposed to, actively infected with, or recovered from COVID-19 were included in the dataset. The repertoires were released in a freely available public database intended as a resource for research on the immune response to SARS-CoV-2. Samples came from the ongoing ImmuneRACE study (first 160 participants) plus 1,254 subjects from 6 global collaborators. Sample metadata almost always included a de-identified subject ID, COVID-19 status, age in years and sex. Where available, HLA class I and class II types were obtained from metadata supplied by the sample provider rather than from assay-based typing.

Whole blood was collected in K2EDTA tubes by collaborating institutions according to the institutions' own protocols. Collaborator samples were shipped for TCRbeta analysis as frozen whole blood, isolated PBMCs, or DNA extracted from either sample type. Notes on this clone: It has no known antigen specificity. The sample holds no much larger clone one base away, and base qualities are not on file.

TCRbeta CDR3 regions were amplified from genomic DNA using the immunoSEQ Assay, a bias-controlled multiplex PCR. In the source study's methods: The number of nucleated cells in each sample was estimated from the amplification of reference gene primers within the assay. To quantify the absolute abundance of each unique TCRbeta CDR3 rearrangement, sequence reads were collapsed and filtered. For each sample, productive Simpson clonality was calculated by taking the square root of Simpson's diversity index across productive rearrangements. Imported from immuneACCESS, the table was reduced by TCRdb to in-frame sequences with V and J called. These copies leave out some clones; in studies compared against another copy, an unresolved V gene accounts for under half, and the cause of the remainder is not known. Clone size and V and J calls were adopted from that table, with D and trimming inferred from the DNA. Counted in this sample were around 150,000 clones; about four fifths of them appeared once. Over 7.5% of the sample comes from the top ten.

Broad study findings and their caveats: The quantity of clinical and demographic metadata differed by source and by participant and was supplied without curation.

V trim: 1 base; J trim: 7 bases; unmatched bases: 5. The germline V gene specifies MGHRA as CDR1 and YSYEKL as CDR2. From cysteine to phenylalanine, the CDR3 is 16 amino acids long. Of all the DNA, just the CDR3 is kept, 48 bases in frame from base 1. Recombination joined TRBV4-1 with TRBJ2-1; 12 bases in the middle match TRBD2. Material for sequencing was peripheral blood. This receptor was taken from a woman aged 80 or over in a cohort sampled during active or convalescent COVID-19. The CDR3 has the sequence CASSQAGLAGINEQFF. The sequence in DNA is TGCGCCAGCAGCCAAGCGGGACTAGCGGGCATAAATGAGCAGTTCTTC.